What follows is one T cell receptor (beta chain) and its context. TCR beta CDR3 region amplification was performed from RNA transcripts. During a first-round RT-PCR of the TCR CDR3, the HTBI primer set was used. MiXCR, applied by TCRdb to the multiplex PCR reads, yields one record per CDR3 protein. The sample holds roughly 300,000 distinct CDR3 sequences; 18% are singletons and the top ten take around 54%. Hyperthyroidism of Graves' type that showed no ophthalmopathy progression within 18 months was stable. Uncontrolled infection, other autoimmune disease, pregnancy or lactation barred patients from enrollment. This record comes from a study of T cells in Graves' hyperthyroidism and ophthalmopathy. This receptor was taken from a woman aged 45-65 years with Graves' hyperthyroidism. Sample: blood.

DNA for the CDR3: TGTGCCAGCAGTTACTCGGGGACTAGCGGTTACAATGAGCAGTTCTTC. Translated: CASSYSGTSGYNEQFF. The chain uses TRBV6-5 and TRBJ2-1; TRBD2 matches 11 bases. Looked up from germline, CDR1 is MNHEY and CDR2 is SVGAGI. The CDR3 extends over 16 amino acids. The J segment lost 4 bases and the V segment lost 0 bases, leaving 2 bases of the junction unmatched.